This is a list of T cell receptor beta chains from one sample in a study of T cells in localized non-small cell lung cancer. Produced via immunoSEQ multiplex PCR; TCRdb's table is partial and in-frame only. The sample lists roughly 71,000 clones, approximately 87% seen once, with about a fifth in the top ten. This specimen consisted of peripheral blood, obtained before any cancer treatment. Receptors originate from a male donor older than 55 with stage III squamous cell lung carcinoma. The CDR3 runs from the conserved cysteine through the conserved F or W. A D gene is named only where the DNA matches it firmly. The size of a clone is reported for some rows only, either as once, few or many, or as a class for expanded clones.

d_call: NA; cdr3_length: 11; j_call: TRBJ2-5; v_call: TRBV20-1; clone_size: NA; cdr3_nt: TGCAGTGCTTTAACTCGGGAGACCCAGTACTTC; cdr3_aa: CSALTRETQYF
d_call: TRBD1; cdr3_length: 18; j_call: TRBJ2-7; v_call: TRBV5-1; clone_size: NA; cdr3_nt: TGCGCCAGCAGCTCGACTAAAGACCCGACAGGGGACCCCTACGAGCAGTACTTC; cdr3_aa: CASSSTKDPTGDPYEQYF
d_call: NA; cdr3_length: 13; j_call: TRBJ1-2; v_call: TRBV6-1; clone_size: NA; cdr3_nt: TGTGCCAGCAGAGTTACAGCCTCCTATGGCTACACCTTC; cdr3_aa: CASRVTASYGYTF
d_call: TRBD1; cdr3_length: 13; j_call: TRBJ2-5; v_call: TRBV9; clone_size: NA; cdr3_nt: TGTGCCAGCAGCGCACAGGGGTTGGAGACCCAGTACTTC; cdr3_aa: CASSAQGLETQYF
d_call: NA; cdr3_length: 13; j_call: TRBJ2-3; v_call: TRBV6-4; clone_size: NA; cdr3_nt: TGTGCCAGCAGTGACGGACCCACAGATACGCAGTATTTT; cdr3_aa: CASSDGPTDTQYF
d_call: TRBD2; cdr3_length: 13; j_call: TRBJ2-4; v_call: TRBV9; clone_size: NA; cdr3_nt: TGTGCCAGCAGCGTACAAGCGGGGGGGCTCCTTCGCTTC; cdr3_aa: CASSVQAGGLLRF
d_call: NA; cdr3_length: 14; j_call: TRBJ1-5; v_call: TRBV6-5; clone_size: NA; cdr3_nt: TGTGCCAGCAGCCTAGGACGTGGAAATCAGCCCCAGCATTTT; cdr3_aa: CASSLGRGNQPQHF
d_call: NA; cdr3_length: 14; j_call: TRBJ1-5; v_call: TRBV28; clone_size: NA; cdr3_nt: TGTGCCAGCCGGGCCGGGTGGAGCAATCAGCCCCAGCATTTT; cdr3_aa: CASRAGWSNQPQHF
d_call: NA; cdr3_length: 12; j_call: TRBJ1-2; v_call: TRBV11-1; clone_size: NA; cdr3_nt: TGTGCCAGCAGCTTTCCAGATAGGGGCTACACCTTC; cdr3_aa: CASSFPDRGYTF
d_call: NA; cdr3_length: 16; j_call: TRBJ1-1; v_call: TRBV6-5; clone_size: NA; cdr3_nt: TGTGCCAGCAGTTACCTAAACAGCCTGGGGAACACTGAAGCTTTCTTT; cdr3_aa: CASSYLNSLGNTEAFF
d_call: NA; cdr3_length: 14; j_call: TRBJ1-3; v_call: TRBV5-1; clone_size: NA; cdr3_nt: TGCGCCAGCAGCTTGGGCAGGGAAGGAAACACCATATATTTT; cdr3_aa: CASSLGREGNTIYF
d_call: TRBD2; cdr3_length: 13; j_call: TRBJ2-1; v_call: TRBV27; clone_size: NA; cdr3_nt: TGTGCCAGCAGTTTATTAAGTGAGCGGGGGTTGTTCTTC; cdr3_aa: CASSLLSERGLFF
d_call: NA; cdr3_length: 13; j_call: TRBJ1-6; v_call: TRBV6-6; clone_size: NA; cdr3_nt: TGTGCCAGCAGTTACGGGGGAAAGTCACCCCTCCACTTT; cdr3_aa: CASSYGGKSPLHF
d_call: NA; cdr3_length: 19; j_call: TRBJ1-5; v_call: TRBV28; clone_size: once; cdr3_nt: TGTGCCAGCAGCCCGACAGGTAGGGATGCACGGTATAGCAATCAGCCCCAGCATTTT; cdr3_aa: CASSPTGRDARYSNQPQHF
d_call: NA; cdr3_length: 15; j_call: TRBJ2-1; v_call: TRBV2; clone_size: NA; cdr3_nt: TGTGCCAGCACTCGGGAAACGGGGGGCGGTAATGAGCAGTTCTTC; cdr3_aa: CASTRETGGGNEQFF